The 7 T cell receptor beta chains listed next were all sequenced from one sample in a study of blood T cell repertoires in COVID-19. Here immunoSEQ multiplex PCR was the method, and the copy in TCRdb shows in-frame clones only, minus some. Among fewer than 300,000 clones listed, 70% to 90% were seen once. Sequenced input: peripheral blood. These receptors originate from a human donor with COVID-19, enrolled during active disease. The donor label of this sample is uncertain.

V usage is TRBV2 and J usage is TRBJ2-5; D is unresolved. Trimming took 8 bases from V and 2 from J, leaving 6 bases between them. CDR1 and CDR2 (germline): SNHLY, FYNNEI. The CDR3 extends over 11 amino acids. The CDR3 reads CASRLQETQYF. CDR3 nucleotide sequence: TGTGCCAGCCGTCTTCAAGAGACCCAGTACTTC. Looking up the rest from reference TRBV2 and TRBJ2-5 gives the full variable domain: EPEVTQTPSHQVTQMGQEVILRCVPISNHLYFYWYRQILGQKVEFLVSFYNNEISEKSEIFDDQFSVERPDGSNFTLKIRSTKLEDSAMYFCASRLQETQYFGPGTRLLVL.

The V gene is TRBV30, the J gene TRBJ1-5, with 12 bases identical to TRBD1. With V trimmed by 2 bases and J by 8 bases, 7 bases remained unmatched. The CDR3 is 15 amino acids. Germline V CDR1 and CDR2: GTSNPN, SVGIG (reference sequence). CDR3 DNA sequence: TGTGCCTGGAGTTTACCGGGACAGGGGGCGAAGCCCCAGCATTTT. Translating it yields CAWSLPGQGAKPQHF.

The CDR3 nucleotides read TGTGCCAGCAGCCTACCGACAGGCACAGATACGCAGTATTTT. It yields the protein CASSLPTGTDTQYF. The rearrangement uses TRBV28 and TRBJ2-3, with D possibly being TRBD1 (5 bases). Germline V gene lookup returns CDR1 MDHEN and CDR2 SYDVKM. This CDR3 region has 14 residues. Trimming removed 6 bases at V and 1 base at J, with 11 bases between.

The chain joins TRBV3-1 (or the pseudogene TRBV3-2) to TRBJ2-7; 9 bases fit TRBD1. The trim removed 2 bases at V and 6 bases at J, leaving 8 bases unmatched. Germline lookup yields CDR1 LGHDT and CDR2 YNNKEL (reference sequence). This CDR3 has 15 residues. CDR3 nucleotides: TGTGCCAGCAGCCAACCGGGACAGGGACCGTTCGAGCAGTACTTC. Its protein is CASSQPGQGPFEQYF.

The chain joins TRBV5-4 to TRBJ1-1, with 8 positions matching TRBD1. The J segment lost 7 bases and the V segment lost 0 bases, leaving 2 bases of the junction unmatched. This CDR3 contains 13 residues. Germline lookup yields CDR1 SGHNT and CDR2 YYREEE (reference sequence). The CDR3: CASSLAGGSEAFF. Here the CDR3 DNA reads TGTGCCAGCAGCTTGGCAGGGGGCAGTGAAGCTTTCTTT.

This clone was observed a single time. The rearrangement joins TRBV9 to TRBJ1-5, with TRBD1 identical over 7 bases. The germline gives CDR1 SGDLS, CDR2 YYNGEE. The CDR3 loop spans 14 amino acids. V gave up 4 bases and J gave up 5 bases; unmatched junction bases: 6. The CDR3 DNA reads TGTGCCAGCAGCCGAGACAGGGTATATCAGCCCCAGCATTTT. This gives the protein CASSRDRVYQPQHF.

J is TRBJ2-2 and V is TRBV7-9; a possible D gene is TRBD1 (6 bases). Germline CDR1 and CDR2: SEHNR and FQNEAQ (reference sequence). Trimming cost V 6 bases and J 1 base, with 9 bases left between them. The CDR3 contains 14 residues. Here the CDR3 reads CASRDSLNTGELFF. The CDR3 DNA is TGTGCCAGCAGGGACAGCCTGAACACCGGGGAGCTGTTTTTT.